The source of this T cell receptor beta chain is a study of CD8+CD57+ T cells in acquired aplastic anemia (dated by TCRdb to between 2017 and 2018). About the investigation overall: On average, sorted CD4+ and CD8+ cells yielded 3 to 4 ug of extracted DNA, with a range of roughly 0.19 to 27.4 ug. Mean read counts for healthy donor samples were about 10 million for CD4+ cells and around 11 million for CD8+ cells. What the study reported, not specific to this receptor: CD8+ Simpson's diversity did not differ significantly between patients and healthy controls (P=0.060). Although roughly 29 CD8+ CDR3 sequences were shared by patients and controls, these sequences appeared highly expressed in patients and within the immunodominant clones of patients.

Genomic DNA was used as template for profiling of TCR beta VDJ combinations and CDR3 sequences. An Illumina HiSeq 2000 was the platform used for TCR repertoire sequencing. The authors' pipeline ran thus. Repertoire assessment relied on Simpson's diversity index, CDR3 size and DJ length profiles, and TRBV/TRBJ rearrangement plots. The immunodominant clone was defined as the most abundant DNA sequence in deep sequencing data. CDR3 amino acid sequences were checked for sharing between subjects and were compared against published repertoires and the VDJdb database. TCRdb reprocessing: public reads trimmed at Q25 with fastp, clones called with MiXCR, in-frame beta chains kept. Merged by CDR3 protein, the rows form single entries marked with the most common genes and DNA. TCRdb, not the original authors, processed these V and J calls. The sample has some 410,000 distinct CDR3 sequences on record, 65% to 80% of them singletons. 4% of the sample rests with the top ten.

TCR repertoires of sorted CD4+ and CD8+ blood T cells from severe aplastic anemia patients and healthy subjects were deep-sequenced in the study. Ficoll-Paque density gradient centrifugation was used to isolate peripheral blood mononuclear cells. Before DNA extraction, CD4+ and CD8+ T cells were sorted with FACS or magnetic beads. Comments on this clonotype: This clone's antigen is unknown. Within one base of it there is no much larger clone, and no base qualities were kept.

This sequence originates from a human donor in good health, serving as a control. Sequencing was done on a sample of sorted CD4+, CD8+, or CD8+CD57+ T cells (not recorded which) from PBMCs.

The nucleotide sequence is TGTGCCAGCAGCTTTGGACAGGGTCATCAGCCCCAGTACTTC. Its protein is CASSFGQGHQPQYF. The sequence links TRBV7-2 to TRBJ2-5; 8 junctional bases match TRBD1. For this chain, trimming is 3 bases at the V end and 9 bases at the J end, and the number of junction bases without a gene match is 9. Reading from cysteine to phenylalanine, the CDR3 counts 14 amino acids. The read is trimmed to its CDR3 DNA, 42 bases read in frame from base 1. CDR1 and CDR2 were assigned from the germline V gene as SGHTA and FQGNSA.